Presented here are 22 T cell receptor beta chains from one specimen sequenced in a study of blood T cell repertoires in COVID-19 (dated by TCRdb to 2018 to 2020). The receptor library was made with the immunoSEQ multiplex PCR assay. Imported from immuneACCESS, the table was reduced by TCRdb to in-frame sequences with V and J called. These copies leave out some clones; in studies compared against another copy, an unresolved V gene accounts for under half, and the cause of the remainder is not known. A total of a few hundred thousand clones appear in this sample, 82% of them only once. Around 2.9% of the sample lies in the top ten. The sample consisted of peripheral blood. Every receptor here comes from a woman between 18 and 29 years old with acute or convalescent COVID-19.

CDR3 DNA: TGTGCCAGCAGCAAACAGGTTTACCGAAACACCATATATTTT. This codes for CASSKQVYRNTIYF. V usage is TRBV7-8 and J usage is TRBJ1-3, with a possible D match to TRBD1 (5 bases). CDR3 length: 14 amino acids. V dropped 5 bases and J dropped 5 bases, with 13 bases sitting between them. Germline V gives CDR1 SGHVS, CDR2 FQNEAQ.

The chain combines TRBV30 with TRBJ1-1; D perhaps matches TRBD1 (6 bases). Trimming took off 3 bases at V and 1 base at J, with 9 bases between the two ends. Germline V gives CDR1 GTSNPN, CDR2 SVGIG (reference sequence). This CDR3 region has 13 residues. The CDR3 loop reads CAWSLTGNTEAFF. The CDR3 DNA reads TGTGCCTGGAGCCTGACAGGGAACACTGAAGCTTTCTTT.

This clone was recorded at least ten times. The V call is TRBV6-5, the J call TRBJ2-1; TRBD1 might be the D (5 bases). Germline V CDR1 and CDR2: MNHEY, SVGAGI. There are 14 residues in the CDR3. The CDR3 DNA is TGTGCAGCAAGGTGGGGCACCTCCTACAATGAGCAGTTCTTC. This gives the protein CAARWGTSYNEQFF.

This sequence joins TRBV15 and TRBJ1-2, with no clear D. The CDR3 runs 15 residues. Per germline, CDR1 LNHNV and CDR2 YYDKDF (reference sequence). Trimming removed 0 bases from V and 3 bases from J, with 11 bases in between. CDR3: CATSRDRGGDYGYTF. The CDR3, as DNA: TGTGCCACCAGCAGAGATCGAGGAGGTGACTATGGCTACACCTTC.

The CDR3 spells CASSSNRQGADYGYTF. Here the CDR3 DNA reads TGTGCCAGCAGCTCCAACCGACAGGGGGCTGACTATGGCTACACCTTC. This chain connects TRBV7-9 to TRBJ1-2; 10 bases map to TRBD1. This CDR3 has 16 amino acids. CDR1 and CDR2 (germline): SEHNR, FQNEAQ (reference sequence). V lost 4 bases to trimming and J lost 3 bases; unmatched junction nucleotides: 8.

The chain uses TRBV5-5 and TRBJ1-1, with a possible D match to TRBD1 (6 bases). V lost 1 base and J lost 6, with 13 bases in between. The CDR3 covers 14 residues. From germline, CDR1 is SGHKS and CDR2 YYEKEE (reference sequence). CDR3 sequence reads: CASSLRAGVAEAFF. In DNA form, the CDR3 reads TGTGCCAGCAGCTTGCGGGCAGGGGTGGCTGAAGCTTTCTTT.

This chain connects TRBV2 to TRBJ1-1; no reliable D call. The germline CDR1 and CDR2 sequences are SNHLY and FYNNEI. Trimming removed 7 bases from V and 1 base from J, with 10 bases in between. The CDR3 has 13 residues. The CDR3 nucleotides are TGTGCCAGCAACGTAGTCAAGAACACTGAAGCTTTCTTT. This translates into CASNVVKNTEAFF.

This rearrangement joins TRBV15 to TRBJ2-7; TRBD1 matches at 8 bases. V trimming: 0 bases; J trimming: 6 bases; junction bases outside the gene matches: 7. CDR3 length equals 15 residues. Germline CDR1 is LNHNV and CDR2 is YYDKDF (reference sequence). The CDR3 region is CATSRDRGLHSEQYF. The CDR3 nucleotides read TGTGCCACCAGCAGAGACAGGGGGCTACACTCCGAGCAGTACTTC.

This clone was found once. The chain links TRBV6-5 to TRBJ2-7; 11 bases agree with TRBD2. Looked up from germline, CDR1 is MNHEY and CDR2 is SVGAGI. V was pared by 6 bases and J by 0 bases, with 4 bases of the junction left unmatched. The CDR3 is made up of 15 amino acids. The CDR3 DNA sequence: TGTGCCAGCAGCGAGGGACTAGCGGCCTCCTACGAGCAGTACTTC. Residues: CASSEGLAASYEQYF.

This rearrangement joins TRBV6-2 or TRBV6-3 to TRBJ2-7; 9 nucleotides line up with TRBD1. The CDR3 is 15 amino acids. The V and J ends lost 2 bases and 0 bases, in that order; junction bases with no gene match: 2. Germline CDR1 is MNHEY and CDR2 is SVGEGT. Here the CDR3 DNA reads TGTGCCAGCAGTTACGGACAGGGGATCTCCTACGAGCAGTACTTC. Encoded protein: CASSYGQGISYEQYF.

CDR3: CASRQQGAEYNEQFF. The DNA of the CDR3 is TGTGCCAGCAGACAACAGGGGGCAGAATACAATGAGCAGTTCTTC. The rearrangement joins TRBV6-6 to TRBJ2-1; TRBD1 agrees at 9 bases. This CDR3 spans 15 amino acids. Trimming at V came to 6 bases and at J to 4 bases, leaving 7 bases not matched to a gene. Germline-derived CDR1 and CDR2 are MNHNY and SVGAGI (reference sequence).

The chain employs TRBV5-4 and TRBJ1-6; TRBD1 is a possible D gene (6 bases). Germline V gene lookup returns CDR1 SGHNT and CDR2 YYREEE (reference sequence). The V gene lost 4 bases and the J gene lost 9 bases, with 11 bases spanning the gap. The CDR3 spans 13 residues. CDR3 in DNA: TGTGCCAGCAGCCTCTCCAGGGGTTCACCCCTCCACTTT. It codes for CASSLSRGSPLHF.

The rearrangement uses TRBV27 and TRBJ2-7; 9 bases line up with TRBD2. The CDR3 contains 16 residues. Per germline, CDR1 MNHEY and CDR2 SMNVEV (reference sequence). J lost 4 bases, V lost 5 bases, and 12 bases had no gene match. CDR3 in DNA: TGTGCCAGCAGTGCCGGTATAGCGGGAGCTTTATACGAGCAGTACTTC. This translates into CASSAGIAGALYEQYF.

V gene TRBV6-5 combines with J gene TRBJ2-7, with TRBD1 matching 8 bases. This CDR3 has 15 residues. Trimming took 2 bases from V and 4 from J; bases not matched to a gene: 7. Germline V gene sequence: CDR1 MNHEY, CDR2 SVGAGI. DNA of the CDR3: TGTGCCAGCAGTTACGGAGGACAGGGTTCGTACGAGCAGTACTTC. Translating gives CASSYGGQGSYEQYF.

This chain joins TRBV12-3 or TRBV12-4 and TRBJ1-2, with D perhaps matching TRBD1 (6 bases). The germline V and J ends were trimmed by 6 bases and 2 bases, with 10 bases remaining between them. The CDR3 consists of 13 residues. CDR3 nucleotide sequence: TGTGCCAGCAGCGGCGGACAGAACTATGGCTACACCTTC. Translating it yields CASSGGQNYGYTF.

The chain carries TRBV7-2 and TRBJ2-7; 9 bases fit TRBD2. The V gene end was trimmed by 0 bases and the J gene end by 5 bases; junction bases not matched to a gene: 8. Germline V CDR1 and CDR2: SGHTA, FQGNSA. The CDR3 consists of 16 residues. The CDR3 DNA follows: TGTGCCAGCAGCTTAGCGGGGCTAGCGGGATCCCACGAGCAGTACTTC. Residues: CASSLAGLAGSHEQYF.

The rearrangement links TRBV5-6 to TRBJ1-2; 10 bases match TRBD1. The V gene's germline CDR1 is SGHDT and CDR2 YYEEEE. This CDR3 contains 15 residues. The J segment lost 4 bases and the V segment lost 4 bases, leaving 7 bases of the junction unmatched. CDR3 loop: CASSQGRQGAYGYTF. CDR3 sequence (DNA): TGTGCCAGCAGCCAGGGGCGACAGGGGGCCTATGGCTACACCTTC.

The chain couples TRBV2 to TRBJ2-1; 9 nucleotides agree with TRBD2. CDR3 length: 16 amino acids. Germline values: CDR1 SNHLY, CDR2 FYNNEI. V lost 2 bases, J lost 4 bases, and 6 bases stayed unmatched. The CDR3 is CASSEFQLAGYNEQFF. CDR3 DNA sequence: TGTGCCAGCAGTGAATTTCAACTAGCGGGTTACAATGAGCAGTTCTTC.

In its sample, this clone was seen a few times. The V and J genes are TRBV7-3 and TRBJ2-3, with D perhaps matching TRBD2 (6 bases). Per germline, CDR1 SGHTA and CDR2 FQGTGA. Trimming stripped 2 bases from V and 5 bases from J, with 17 bases between. There are 16 residues in the CDR3. Here the CDR3 DNA reads TGTGCCAGCAGCTTAGCGGCTAGCGCGAGGGTAGATACGCAGTATTTT. Its translation: CASSLAASARVDTQYF. Full variable domain (outside the CDR3, taken from reference TRBV7-3 and TRBJ2-3): GAGVSQTPSNKVTEKGKYVELRCDPISGHTALYWYRQSLGQGPEFLIYFQGTGAADDSGLPNDRFFAVRPEGSVSTLKIQRTERGDSAVYLCASSLAASARVDTQYFGPGTRLTVL.

The V call is TRBV7-8, the J call TRBJ1-1; D is possibly TRBD1 (5 bases). V dropped 0 bases and J dropped 10 bases, with 15 bases sitting between them. The CDR3 extends over 14 amino acids. Germline V gene lookup returns CDR1 SGHVS and CDR2 FQNEAQ. The DNA for the CDR3 is TGTGCCAGCAGCTTAGCGGCAGGGCCCCACGGAGCTTTCTTT. As protein: CASSLAAGPHGAFF.

The DNA of the CDR3 is TGTGCCAGCTCACGAGCGGGGTTCACAGATACGCAGTATTTT. It translates to CASSRAGFTDTQYF. The J gene is TRBJ2-3, the V gene TRBV18; TRBD2 matches at 7 bases. From germline, CDR1 is KGHSH and CDR2 LQKENI. The trim removed 4 bases at V and 2 bases at J, leaving 3 bases unmatched. This CDR3 comprises 14 residues. The whole variable domain, remainder taken from reference TRBV18 and TRBJ2-3, is NAGVMQNPRHLVRRRGQEARLRCSPMKGHSHVYWYRQLPEEGLKFMVYLQKENIIDESGMPKERFSAEFPKEGPSILRIQQVVRGDSAAYFCASSRAGFTDTQYFGPGTRLTVL.

The chain employs TRBV7-2 and TRBJ2-5; TRBD2 aligns across 12 bases. There are 16 residues in the CDR3. V gave up 5 bases and J gave up 1 base; unmatched junction bases: 5. Germline V lookup: CDR1 SGHTA, CDR2 FQGNSA. CDR3 in DNA: TGTGCCAGCAGCGGTCTGACTAGCGGGAGCCAAGAGACCCAGTACTTC. Residues: CASSGLTSGSQETQYF. Full variable domain (missing parts from reference TRBV7-2 and TRBJ2-5): GAGVSQSPSNKVTEKGKDVELRCDPISGHTALYWYRQSLGQGLEFLIYFQGNSAPDKSGLPSDRFSAERTGGSVSTLTIQRTQQEDSAVYLCASSGLTSGSQETQYFGPGTRLLVL.